Shown below are 25 T cell receptor beta chains from a single sample sequenced in a study of shared clonotypes between healthy human individuals. The method was immunoSEQ multiplex PCR; TCRdb's version includes in-frame clones alone and lacks a portion of them. This repertoire shows roughly 1.5 million clones, 95% to 99% found once; its top ten account for 0.4% to 0.55%. The sequencing input was naive CD4+ T cells sorted from blood. The subset: CD45RA+ positively selected. These receptors originate from a man aged 30 to 39 in good health.

The J gene is TRBJ2-4, the V gene TRBV2; D is tentatively TRBD1 or TRBD2 (5 bases each). Germline CDR1 SNHLY, CDR2 FYNNEI. V was clipped by 3 bases and J by 14 bases, with 17 bases between them. CDR3 length: 13 amino acids. Written as DNA, the CDR3 is TGTGCCAGCAGTGATGGGGGTACGCCATCTAAGTACTTC. Translation: CASSDGGTPSKYF.

This chain joins TRBV5-1 and TRBJ2-2; D perhaps matches TRBD1 (6 bases). This CDR3 has 13 amino acids. Germline V CDR1 and CDR2: SGHRS, YFSETQ. V was pared by 1 base and J by 6 bases, with 7 bases between. Written as DNA, the CDR3 is TGCGCCAGCAGCTTGAGACAGGCCGGGGAGCTGTTTTTT. It is translated as CASSLRQAGELFF.

V and J are TRBV5-1 and TRBJ1-3; the match to TRBD1 covers 8 bases. V was clipped by 1 base and J by 2 bases; unmatched bases: 5. The CDR3 length is 16 residues. CDR1 is SGHRS and CDR2 is YFSETQ in the germline V gene. Here the CDR3 DNA reads TGCGCCAGCAGCTTGTCCGGGACAGGAGCTGGAAACACCATATATTTT. Amino acid sequence: CASSLSGTGAGNTIYF.

This chain uses TRBV14 with TRBJ1-2, with D possibly being TRBD1 (5 bases). V was shortened by 4 bases and J by 4 bases, with 13 bases between the two germline ends. Looked up from germline, CDR1 is SGHDN and CDR2 is FVKESK. The CDR3 is made up of 14 amino acids. The CDR3 loop reads CASSRLDSRYGYTF. The DNA for the CDR3 is TGTGCCAGCAGCCGACTTGACAGCCGCTATGGCTACACCTTC. Full variable domain (remainder filled in from reference TRBV14 and TRBJ1-2): EAGVTQFPSHSVIEKGQTVTLRCDPISGHDNLYWYRRVMGKEIKFLLHFVKESKQDESGMPNNRFLAERTGGTYSTLKVQPAELEDSGVYFCASSRLDSRYGYTFGSGTRLTVV.

The V gene is TRBV19, the J gene TRBJ2-3; 12 positions match TRBD2. After removal of 0 bases from V and 5 bases from J, the junction contained 3 bases not matched to a gene. The CDR3 covers 16 residues. Looked up from germline, CDR1 is LNHDA and CDR2 is SQIVND (reference sequence). The CDR3 nucleotides are TGTGCCAGTAGTATAGAACTAGCGGGAGGTGGAGATACGCAGTATTTT. It codes for CASSIELAGGGDTQYF.

This clone was seen only once. J is TRBJ2-1 and V is TRBV2; 7 bases fit TRBD2. From germline, CDR1 is SNHLY and CDR2 FYNNEI. The junction had 11 bases not matched to a gene; V was cut back by 6 bases and J by 6 bases. This CDR3 region has 15 residues. CDR3 bases: TGTGCCAGCAGGGGGAGGGCTAGCGTAACCAATGAGCAGTTCTTC. Protein product: CASRGRASVTNEQFF.

The CDR3 bases are TGTGCCAGCACAGGGTGGGCCTCTGGGGCCAACGTCCTGACTTTC. It encodes CASTGWASGANVLTF. V gene TRBV25-1 combines with J gene TRBJ2-6, with D perhaps TRBD1 (5 bases). This CDR3 is built from 15 residues. Germline lookup yields CDR1 MGHDK and CDR2 SYGVNS. The V end was cut by 7 bases, the J end by 0 bases, with 10 bases between.

The chain carries TRBV9 and TRBJ2-3; 10 bases map to TRBD2. Trimming removed 2 bases from V and 4 bases from J; junction bases left unmatched: 4. Germline V CDR1 and CDR2: SGDLS, YYNGEE. This CDR3 contains 15 residues. CDR3 DNA sequence: TGTGCCAGCAGCGTTAGAGCGGGAGGGCCAGATACGCAGTATTTT. Amino acid sequence: CASSVRAGGPDTQYF.

CDR3 in DNA: TGTGCCAGCAGCCTAGCCGCGGGACCGCAGTTCTTC. Translating it yields CASSLAAGPQFF. The chain carries TRBV7-3 and TRBJ2-1; D may be TRBD2 (6 bases). The V gene's germline CDR1 is SGHTA and CDR2 FQGTGA. V was clipped by 5 bases and J by 12 bases, with 14 bases between them. The CDR3 is 12 amino acids.

This rearrangement joins TRBV5-6 to TRBJ2-7, with D tentatively TRBD1 or TRBD2 (6 bases each). The CDR3 sequence is 13 residues long. Between the trimmed V and J ends, which lost 4 bases and 7 bases, there was a span of 15 bases. Germline CDR1 reads SGHDT; CDR2 reads YYEEEE. The CDR3 DNA is TGTGCCAGCAGCCGGGGGACATCCGAGGAGCAGTACTTC. This encodes CASSRGTSEEQYF. Drawing the rest from reference TRBV5-6 and TRBJ2-7, the complete variable domain is DAGVTQSPTHLIKTRGQQVTLRCSPKSGHDTVSWYQQALGQGPQFIFQYYEEEERQRGNFPDRFSGHQFPNYSSELNVNALLLGDSALYLCASSRGTSEEQYFGPGTRLTVT.

V gene TRBV11-2 combines with J gene TRBJ1-1; 9 bases match TRBD1. CDR1 and CDR2 from the germline V gene are SGHAT and FQNNGV. Trimming removed 5 bases from V and 2 bases from J; junction bases left unmatched: 12. The CDR3 extends over 17 amino acids. The chain's CDR3 is CASSGRQGERGNTEAFF. CDR3 nucleotides: TGTGCCAGCAGCGGCCGACAGGGGGAAAGGGGAAACACTGAAGCTTTCTTT.

The chain employs TRBV27 and TRBJ2-5; no clear D. V gave up 8 bases and J gave up 1 base, with 14 bases separating them. The germline V gene encodes CDR1 MNHEY and CDR2 SMNVEV (reference sequence). This CDR3 is built from 14 residues. CDR3: CASGSVGIQETQYF. For the CDR3, the DNA is TGTGCCAGCGGGTCGGTGGGGATCCAAGAGACCCAGTACTTC.

The gene calls are TRBV14 and TRBJ2-3; D is possibly TRBD1 (5 bases). Germline values: CDR1 SGHDN, CDR2 FVKESK. V was cut by 1 base and J by 3 bases, with 14 bases left in between. CDR3 length: 16 amino acids. The CDR3 nucleotides are TGTGCCAGCAGCCAAGGTGTGACAGCCTATACAGATACGCAGTATTTT. It specifies CASSQGVTAYTDTQYF.

V and J are TRBV5-1 and TRBJ2-3; the match to TRBD2 covers 7 bases. Germline trimming cut 4 bases from V and 3 bases from J; bases unmatched to any gene: 11. Germline CDR1 SGHRS, CDR2 YFSETQ. The CDR3 runs 16 residues. CDR3 region: CASSQSTSRVTDTQYF. CDR3 in DNA: TGCGCCAGCAGCCAATCGACTAGCAGGGTAACAGATACGCAGTATTTT.

This clone occurred once. The chain is built from TRBV7-2 and TRBJ2-7, with 9 bases fitting TRBD2. Germline V gene sequence: CDR1 SGHTA, CDR2 FQGNSA. This CDR3 has 16 residues. Germline trimming cut 4 bases from V and 2 bases from J; bases unmatched to any gene: 9. Written as DNA, the CDR3 is TGTGCCAGCAGCTCCTCAGCCCTAGCGGGGACCTACGAGCAGTACTTC. Translating gives CASSSSALAGTYEQYF.

For the CDR3, the DNA is TGTGCCAGCAACAGAGACAGGGGTTTTCACGAGCAGTACTTC. Its protein product is CASNRDRGFHEQYF. The rearrangement joins TRBV6-6 to TRBJ2-7; 8 nucleotides agree with TRBD1. Germline CDR1 and CDR2: MNHNY and SVGAGI (reference sequence). Unmatched junction bases numbered 10, after V lost 7 bases and J lost 5 bases. CDR3 length: 14 amino acids.

This rearrangement joins TRBV28 to TRBJ1-1; the D is unclear. Germline CDR1 is MDHEN and CDR2 is SYDVKM. Trimming stripped 6 bases from V and 1 base from J, with 9 bases between. The CDR3 spans 13 residues. The CDR3 nucleotides read TGTGCCAGCAGGGTTCCGCCGAACACTGAAGCTTTCTTT. Translation gives CASRVPPNTEAFF.

This chain connects TRBV12-1 to TRBJ2-1; the listed D gene, TRBD2, was not tested against the DNA. TRBV12-1 constitutes a pseudogene. CDR3 length equals 12 residues. The CDR3 nucleotides are TGTGCCAGCAGCTTTTCCGGGAATGAGCAGTTCTTC. It encodes CASSFSGNEQFF.

On this clone itself: This CDR3 is also generated by other DNA sequences in the sample. The chain links TRBV7-2 to TRBJ2-7; no clear D gene. The CDR3 is 11 residues long. Germline lookup yields CDR1 SGHTA and CDR2 FQGNSA. Trimming shortened V by 5 bases and J by 3 bases, and 5 bases separated the two germline ends. CDR3 protein: CASSPNYEQYF. The CDR3 region has the DNA TGTGCCAGCAGCCCAAACTACGAGCAGTACTTC. Looking up the rest from reference TRBV7-2 and TRBJ2-7 gives the full variable domain: GAGVSQSPSNKVTEKGKDVELRCDPISGHTALYWYRQSLGQGLEFLIYFQGNSAPDKSGLPSDRFSAERTGGSVSTLTIQRTQQEDSAVYLCASSPNYEQYFGPGTRLTVT.

This clone appeared once. The J gene is TRBJ2-7, the V gene TRBV27; 7 positions match TRBD1. The CDR3 loop spans 15 amino acids. The J segment lost 4 bases and the V segment lost 2 bases, leaving 8 bases of the junction unmatched. Germline loops: CDR1 MNHEY, CDR2 SMNVEV (reference sequence). CDR3 protein: CASSLRQGIFYEQYF. CDR3 in DNA: TGTGCCAGCAGTTTACGACAGGGTATTTTTTACGAGCAGTACTTC.

This clone was found once. The V and J genes are TRBV5-1 and TRBJ2-7; TRBD2 matches at 8 bases. V trimming: 4 bases; J trimming: 2 bases; junction bases outside the gene matches: 8. Germline V gene sequence: CDR1 SGHRS, CDR2 YFSETQ. The CDR3 covers 15 residues. CDR3 in amino acids: CASSQSGRGPYEQYF. For the CDR3, the DNA is TGCGCCAGCAGCCAAAGCGGGAGAGGCCCCTACGAGCAGTACTTC. The complete variable domain, with remaining parts taken from reference TRBV5-1 and TRBJ2-7, reads KAGVTQTPRYLIKTRGQQVTLSCSPISGHRSVSWYQQTPGQGLQFLFEYFSETQRNKGNFPGRFSGRQFSNSRSEMNVSTLELGDSALYLCASSQSGRGPYEQYFGPGTRLTVT.

V is TRBV10-3 and J is TRBJ2-4; D ambiguous. Between the trimmed V and J ends, which lost 0 bases and 9 bases, there was a span of 15 bases. This CDR3 region has 15 residues. Germline V gene data show CDR1 as ENHRY and CDR2 as SYGVKD. Here the CDR3 DNA reads TGTGCCATCAGTGAGTCAACGACGGATCTAAGCATTCAGTACTTC. It codes for CAISESTTDLSIQYF.

The chain employs TRBV7-6 and TRBJ2-7; possibly TRBD1 or TRBD2 for D (5 bases each). This CDR3 contains 14 residues. Germline V gene lookup returns CDR1 SGHVS and CDR2 FNYEAQ. V shed 5 bases and J shed 0 bases, with 11 bases lying between them. The CDR3 sequence is CASSPGAGSYEQYF. CDR3 nucleotide sequence: TGTGCCAGCAGCCCCGGGGCGGGCTCCTACGAGCAGTACTTC. Full variable domain (outside the CDR3, taken from reference TRBV7-6 and TRBJ2-7): GAGVSQSPRYKVTKRGQDVALRCDPISGHVSLYWYRQALGQGPEFLTYFNYEAQQDKSGLPNDRFSAERPEGSISTLTIQRTEQRDSAMYRCASSPGAGSYEQYFGPGTRLTVT.

CDR3 region: CASSQVNTGATDTQYF. CDR3 DNA sequence: TGTGCCAGCAGCCAAGTTAACACGGGGGCCACAGATACGCAGTATTTT. This chain connects TRBV4-2 to TRBJ2-3; either TRBD1 or TRBD2 may supply D (6 bases each). V lost 1 base, J lost 2 bases, and 13 bases lay in between. There are 16 residues in the CDR3. Germline CDR1 is LGHNA and CDR2 is YNFKEQ.

The genes are TRBV5-1 and TRBJ1-4, with D perhaps TRBD1 (5 bases). The CDR3 sequence is 14 residues long. Germline assignment: CDR1 SGHRS and CDR2 YFSETQ. V was clipped by 4 bases and J by 7 bases, with 14 bases between them. This CDR3 reads CASSMGQGGEKLFF. DNA for the CDR3: TGCGCCAGCAGCATGGGGCAGGGCGGTGAAAAACTGTTTTTT.